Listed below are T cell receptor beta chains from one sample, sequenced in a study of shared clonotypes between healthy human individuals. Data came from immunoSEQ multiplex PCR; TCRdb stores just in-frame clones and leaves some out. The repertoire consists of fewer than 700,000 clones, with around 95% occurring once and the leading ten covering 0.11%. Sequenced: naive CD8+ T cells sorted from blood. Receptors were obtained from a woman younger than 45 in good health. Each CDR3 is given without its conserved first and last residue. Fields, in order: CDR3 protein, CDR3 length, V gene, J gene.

CDR3 protein: ASRPGALNTEAF
CDR3 length: 12
V gene: TRBV7-9
J gene: TRBJ1-1

CDR3 protein: ASSSGTSGRGEQY
CDR3 length: 13
V gene: TRBV27
J gene: TRBJ2-7

CDR3 protein: ASTLTSGPYNEQF
CDR3 length: 13
V gene: TRBV11-2
J gene: TRBJ2-1

CDR3 protein: ASSIIAYENQPQH
CDR3 length: 13
V gene: TRBV19
J gene: TRBJ1-5

CDR3 protein: ASSWRAGGLVDEQY
CDR3 length: 14
V gene: TRBV5-4
J gene: NA

CDR3 protein: ASSKATGEEY
CDR3 length: 10
V gene: TRBV5-4
J gene: TRBJ2-5

CDR3 protein: ASSAGTGTNQPQH
CDR3 length: 13
V gene: TRBV27
J gene: TRBJ1-5

CDR3 protein: ASSPWGQGSLSSYNEQF
CDR3 length: 17
V gene: TRBV28
J gene: TRBJ2-1

CDR3 protein: ASSLAATSGYNEQF
CDR3 length: 14
V gene: TRBV27
J gene: TRBJ2-1

CDR3 protein: ASSRKTGGTSYEQY
CDR3 length: 14
V gene: TRBV4-1
J gene: TRBJ2-7

CDR3 protein: ASSSTGTPPEETQY
CDR3 length: 14
V gene: TRBV28
J gene: TRBJ2-5

CDR3 protein: ASSPPGNYGYT
CDR3 length: 11
V gene: TRBV16
J gene: TRBJ1-2

CDR3 protein: ASSFHEQY
CDR3 length: 8
V gene: TRBV5-8
J gene: TRBJ2-7

CDR3 protein: ASSFQGGTQTQY
CDR3 length: 12
V gene: TRBV28
J gene: TRBJ2-5

CDR3 protein: AMRARESSEQY
CDR3 length: 11
V gene: TRBV6-1
J gene: TRBJ2-7

CDR3 protein: ASSVPNPGDEQY
CDR3 length: 12
V gene: TRBV2
J gene: TRBJ2-7

CDR3 protein: ARTLDRGPEQY
CDR3 length: 11
V gene: TRBV27
J gene: TRBJ2-7

CDR3 protein: ASSHASISLSYNEQF
CDR3 length: 15
V gene: TRBV4-2
J gene: TRBJ2-1

CDR3 protein: ASSNGQGSLYEQY
CDR3 length: 13
V gene: TRBV19
J gene: TRBJ2-7

CDR3 protein: ASSFGSSGELF
CDR3 length: 11
V gene: TRBV27
J gene: TRBJ2-2

CDR3 protein: ASSLAQGIGELF
CDR3 length: 12
V gene: TRBV28
J gene: TRBJ2-2

CDR3 protein: ASSIAAGAYEQY
CDR3 length: 12
V gene: TRBV19
J gene: NA

CDR3 protein: SVQTSGGSYEQY
CDR3 length: 12
V gene: TRBV29-1
J gene: TRBJ2-7

CDR3 protein: ASSWGFTGELF
CDR3 length: 11
V gene: TRBV5-6
J gene: TRBJ2-2

CDR3 protein: ASSLGASSYNSPLH
CDR3 length: 14
V gene: TRBV11-2
J gene: TRBJ1-6

CDR3 protein: ASSPRDNNSPLH
CDR3 length: 12
V gene: TRBV4-1
J gene: TRBJ1-6

CDR3 protein: SVVLVNEQF
CDR3 length: 9
V gene: TRBV29-1
J gene: TRBJ2-1

CDR3 protein: ASSSRGAYGNEQF
CDR3 length: 13
V gene: TRBV27
J gene: TRBJ2-1

CDR3 protein: ASSPRAAQAGGSGTQY
CDR3 length: 16
V gene: TRBV4-1
J gene: TRBJ2-5

CDR3 protein: ASSLTGGTEAF
CDR3 length: 11
V gene: TRBV6-1
J gene: TRBJ1-1

CDR3 protein: ASSFGTSDSYEQY
CDR3 length: 13
V gene: TRBV7-8
J gene: TRBJ2-7

CDR3 protein: ASSVGSTGYQPQH
CDR3 length: 13
V gene: TRBV9
J gene: TRBJ1-5

CDR3 protein: ASSLVKDIHEQY
CDR3 length: 12
V gene: TRBV11-2
J gene: TRBJ2-7

CDR3 protein: ASSHQGGNEQF
CDR3 length: 11
V gene: TRBV6-5
J gene: TRBJ2-1

CDR3 protein: ASKIALPYEQY
CDR3 length: 11
V gene: TRBV6-5
J gene: TRBJ2-7

CDR3 protein: ASSLLEQGRYISSYEQY
CDR3 length: 17
V gene: TRBV11-2
J gene: TRBJ2-7

CDR3 protein: ASSPGLAEAYEQY
CDR3 length: 13
V gene: TRBV7-9
J gene: TRBJ2-7

CDR3 protein: ASSQSGGRNTIY
CDR3 length: 12
V gene: TRBV16
J gene: TRBJ1-3

CDR3 protein: ASRVGARETQY
CDR3 length: 11
V gene: TRBV2
J gene: TRBJ2-5

CDR3 protein: ASSPPLAGGETGELF
CDR3 length: 15
V gene: TRBV28
J gene: TRBJ2-2

CDR3 protein: ASSLTGNEQF
CDR3 length: 10
V gene: TRBV7-6
J gene: TRBJ2-1

CDR3 protein: ASSLSPGWSGNTIY
CDR3 length: 14
V gene: TRBV27
J gene: TRBJ1-3

CDR3 protein: ASSFWGYAEQY
CDR3 length: 11
V gene: TRBV27
J gene: TRBJ2-7